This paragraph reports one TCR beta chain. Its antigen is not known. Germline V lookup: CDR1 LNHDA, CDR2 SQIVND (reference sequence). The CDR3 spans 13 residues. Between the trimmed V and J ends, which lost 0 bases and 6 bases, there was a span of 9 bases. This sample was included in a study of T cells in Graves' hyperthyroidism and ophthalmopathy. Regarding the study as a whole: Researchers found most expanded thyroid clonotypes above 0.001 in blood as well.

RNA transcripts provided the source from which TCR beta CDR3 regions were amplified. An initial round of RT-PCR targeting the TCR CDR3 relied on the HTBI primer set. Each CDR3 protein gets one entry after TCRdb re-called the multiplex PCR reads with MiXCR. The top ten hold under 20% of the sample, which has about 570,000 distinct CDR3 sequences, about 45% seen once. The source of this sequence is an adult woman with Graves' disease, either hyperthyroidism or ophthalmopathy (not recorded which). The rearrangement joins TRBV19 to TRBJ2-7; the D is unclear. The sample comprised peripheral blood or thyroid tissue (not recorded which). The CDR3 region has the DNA TGTGCCAGTAGTATAGAAGGTAGCTTCGAGCAGTACTTC. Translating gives CASSIEGSFEQYF. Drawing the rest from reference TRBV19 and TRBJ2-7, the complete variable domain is DGGITQSPKYLFRKEGQNVTLSCEQNLNHDAMYWYRQDPGQGLRLIYYSQIVNDFQKGDIAEGYSVSREKKESFPLTVTSAQKNPTAFYLCASSIEGSFEQYFGPGTRLTVT.